Detailed here is one T cell receptor beta chain. Its antigen remains unidentified. J gave up 7 bases and V 5 bases, and 14 bases lay outside the gene matches. This CDR3 is built from 16 residues. The sample belongs to a study of T-cell reconstitution after alpha-beta-depleted transplantation in children. Preparation of the TCRbeta library was carried out with unique molecular identifiers. One entry per CDR3 protein results from TCRdb running MiXCR on the PCR reads. The table lists under 850,000 distinct CDR3 sequences, approximately 14% of them singletons. The study, taken as a whole, reports: Expanded clones from the graft, numbering several hundred, reportedly supplied alpha-beta T cells about two months after transplant. T-cell counts and diversity at one year post-transplant came mainly from newly produced T cells.

This sequence originates from a girl aged 2-10 years with congenital amegakaryocytic thrombocytopenia, due to receive a stem cell transplant. V and J are TRBV12-3 or TRBV12-4 and TRBJ2-4; TRBD1 agrees at 7 bases. Sample: PBMCs, taken before TCRalphabeta/CD19-depleted stem cell transplant. CDR3 protein: CASSRQQGLWGNIQYF. The CDR3 bases are TGTGCCAGCAGTCGCCAACAGGGGCTGTGGGGGAACATTCAGTACTTC.